One sample yielded the 24 T cell receptor beta chains listed below, sequenced in a study of T cell responses to AZD1222 COVID-19 vaccine. Clones were read by immunoSEQ multiplex PCR, and TCRdb kept only the in-frame ones, dropping some. The data contain 84,000 or so clones, approximately 88% of them singletons. The sample was peripheral blood, taken on day 0 of AZD1222 vaccination. These receptors came from an adult in good health.

CDR3 loop: CSVAEANEQFF. The DNA for the CDR3 is TGCAGCGTCGCCGAGGCCAATGAGCAGTTCTTC. The V call is TRBV29-1, the J call TRBJ2-1; D uncertain. V was cut by 6 bases and J by 6 bases, with 9 bases left in between. From germline, CDR1 is SQVTM and CDR2 ANQGSEA. The length of the CDR3 is 11 residues.

The chain joins TRBV11-2 to TRBJ1-1; TRBD1 is a possible D gene (5 bases). The germline V gene encodes CDR1 SGHAT and CDR2 FQNNGV. The CDR3 is 12 residues long. V lost 8 bases and J lost 1, with 8 bases in between. The CDR3 DNA reads TGTGCCAGCGGGACTGGGAACACTGAAGCTTTCTTT. It codes for CASGTGNTEAFF.

The V and J genes are TRBV27 and TRBJ1-2; D unresolved. The CDR3 has 14 amino acids. Germline CDR1 and CDR2: MNHEY and SMNVEV (reference sequence). V lost 5 bases, J lost 4 bases, and 14 bases lay in between. CDR3 bases: TGTGCCAGCAGTACCCGGGCCCGGGCCTATGGCTACACCTTC. Encoded protein: CASSTRARAYGYTF.

V gene TRBV3-1 (or the pseudogene TRBV3-2) combines with J gene TRBJ2-7; 7 nucleotides line up with TRBD2. Germline CDR1 and CDR2: LGHDT and YNNKEL (reference sequence). V trimming: 5 bases; J trimming: 4 bases; junction bases outside the gene matches: 5. The CDR3 sequence is 13 residues long. The CDR3 DNA reads TGTGCCAGCAGCGCGGGAGTTCAATACGAGCAGTACTTC. This gives the protein CASSAGVQYEQYF.

The CDR3 spells CASSPYYGYTF. The CDR3 nucleotides read TGTGCCAGCAGCCCGTATTATGGCTACACCTTC. The chain links TRBV7-4 to TRBJ1-2, with D hard to call. V was shortened by 5 bases and J by 5 bases, with 6 bases between the two germline ends. The germline V gene has CDR1 SGHVT and CDR2 SQSDAQ. The CDR3 has 11 residues.

CDR3 DNA: TGTGCCAGCAGCTTAGTCGGAACAGGGGGGACAGATACGCAGTATTTT. It codes for CASSLVGTGGTDTQYF. This rearrangement joins TRBV11-2 to TRBJ2-3; TRBD1 aligns across 8 bases. Germline trimming cut 1 base from V and 3 bases from J; bases unmatched to any gene: 6. Germline values: CDR1 SGHAT, CDR2 FQNNGV. The CDR3 is 16 amino acids.

The rearrangement links TRBV19 to TRBJ1-4; D might be TRBD1 (5 bases). The CDR3 contains 13 residues. With 6 bases removed from V and 6 bases from J, the gap between germline ends came to 11 bases. The V gene's germline CDR1 is LNHDA and CDR2 SQIVND (reference sequence). The CDR3 sequence: CASRRGPDEKLFF. The DNA for the CDR3 is TGTGCCAGTAGAAGGGGCCCGGATGAAAAACTGTTTTTT.

The J gene is TRBJ1-1, the V gene TRBV7-9, with D perhaps TRBD1 (5 bases). The CDR3 has 17 amino acids. The V end lost 8 bases, the J end lost 0 bases, and 22 bases lay between the germline ends. Germline CDR1 SEHNR, CDR2 FQNEAQ (reference sequence). CDR3 coding DNA: TGTGCCAGCCGGGACGGCACGAGTTTTGGCATGAACACTGAAGCTTTCTTT. It yields the protein CASRDGTSFGMNTEAFF.

V gene TRBV4-2 combines with J gene TRBJ2-5; TRBD1 agrees at 10 bases. V dropped 5 bases and J dropped 3; count of bases not matched to a gene: 3. This CDR3 spans 14 amino acids. The germline gives CDR1 LGHNA, CDR2 YNFKEQ. CDR3 region: CASSYGQGEETQYF. DNA for the CDR3: TGTGCCAGCAGCTATGGACAGGGGGAAGAGACCCAGTACTTC.

The CDR3 sequence: CASSLRAYNEQFF. The CDR3 bases are TGTGCCAGCAGCTTACGGGCCTACAATGAGCAGTTCTTC. V usage is TRBV7-3 and J usage is TRBJ2-1; D is unresolved. Germline V gives CDR1 SGHTA, CDR2 FQGTGA. Between the trimmed V and J ends, which lost 2 bases and 2 bases, there was a span of 4 bases. The CDR3 runs to 13 residues.

The chain uses TRBV30 and TRBJ1-1; D gene uncertain. Per germline, CDR1 GTSNPN and CDR2 SVGIG (reference sequence). Trimming cost V 2 bases and J 3 bases, with 7 bases left between them. CDR3 length: 12 residues. The CDR3 DNA reads as TGTGCCTGGAGTCAGGATTACACTGAAGCTTTCTTT. Its translation is CAWSQDYTEAFF.

The chain combines TRBV18 with TRBJ2-1; D is ambiguous. Per the germline V gene, CDR1 is KGHSH and CDR2 is LQKENI. This CDR3 is 12 amino acids long. V gave up 3 bases and J gave up 4 bases, with 4 bases separating them. The CDR3 nucleotides read TGTGCCAGCTCACCGGTATACAATGAGCAGTTCTTC. Its protein product is CASSPVYNEQFF.

CDR3 sequence: CASRRGDSSYEQYF. CDR3 coding DNA: TGTGCCAGCAGGCGAGGGGACAGCTCCTACGAGCAGTACTTC. The chain recombines TRBV6-5 with TRBJ2-7, with 7 nucleotides matching TRBD1. CDR1 and CDR2 from the germline V gene are MNHEY and SVGAGI. The trim removed 6 bases at V and 0 bases at J, leaving 5 bases unmatched. This CDR3 is 14 amino acids long.

Written as DNA, the CDR3 is TGTGCCAGCAGTACGCAGGATCAGCCCCAGCATTTT. This translates into CASSTQDQPQHF. The rearrangement links TRBV11-2 to TRBJ1-5, with D unresolved. The CDR3 spans 12 residues. Trimming left V 6 bases short and J 5 bases short, with 8 bases between. Germline V gene lookup returns CDR1 SGHAT and CDR2 FQNNGV.

The V gene is TRBV4-1, the J gene TRBJ2-1; 7 nucleotides align to TRBD2. The CDR3 is 17 amino acids. Germline CDR1 reads MGHRA; CDR2 reads YSYEKL. V gave up 0 bases and J gave up 3 bases; unmatched junction bases: 8. The CDR3 bases are TGCGCCAGCAGCCAAGAGATCTGGGCTAGCGGCTACAATGAGCAGTTCTTC. It specifies CASSQEIWASGYNEQFF.

The chain recombines TRBV9 with TRBJ2-1; 10 bases are shared with TRBD1. The CDR3 totals 19 residues. The germline CDR1 and CDR2 sequences are SGDLS and YYNGEE. V dropped 0 bases and J dropped 5; count of bases not matched to a gene: 14. The CDR3 nucleotides read TGTGCCAGCAGCGTAGCTACTTCGAGACAGGGGGCCGAAAACAATGAGCAGTTCTTC. Amino acids: CASSVATSRQGAENNEQFF. The variable domain in full, with the rest retrieved from reference TRBV9 and TRBJ2-1, is DSGVTQTPKHLITATGQRVTLRCSPRSGDLSVYWYQQSLDQGLQFLIQYYNGEERAKGNILERFSAQQFPDLHSELNLSSLELGDSALYFCASSVATSRQGAENNEQFFGPGTRLTVL.

The chain couples TRBV15 to TRBJ2-7; D gene unclear. The CDR3 runs 13 residues. The V gene's germline CDR1 is LNHNV and CDR2 YYDKDF (reference sequence). Between the trimmed V and J ends, which lost 5 bases and 1 base, there was a span of 9 bases. The CDR3 coding sequence is TGTGCCACCAGCCGGGTAGGTTCCTACGAGCAGTACTTC. Its protein product is CATSRVGSYEQYF.

The rearrangement uses TRBV7-2 and TRBJ1-1; tentatively, D is TRBD1 (6 bases). This CDR3 is built from 13 residues. The V gene lost 4 bases and the J gene lost 4 bases, with 10 bases spanning the gap. Germline V CDR1 and CDR2: SGHTA, FQGNSA. The CDR3 DNA reads TGTGCCAGCAGCTCCCAGGGGAGCACTGAAGCTTTCTTT. This sequence encodes CASSSQGSTEAFF.

In its sample, this clone was seen a few times. This chain links TRBV5-5 with TRBJ1-5, with D possibly TRBD1 on 5 matching bases. Germline CDR1 SGHKS, CDR2 YYEKEE (reference sequence). Between the trimmed V and J ends, which lost 4 bases and 4 bases, there was a span of 21 bases. The CDR3 runs to 17 residues. CDR3 sequence reads: CASSPYDSTLRNQPQHF. The DNA for the CDR3 is TGTGCCAGCAGCCCTTACGACAGCACCCTTAGGAATCAGCCCCAGCATTTT.

This clone was observed once. Other DNA sequences in the same sample also yield this CDR3. The rearrangement joins TRBV3-1 (or the pseudogene TRBV3-2) to TRBJ2-7; the D is unclear. Per the germline V gene, CDR1 is LGHDT and CDR2 is YNNKEL (reference sequence). V was clipped by 1 base and J by 2 bases, with 3 bases between them. The CDR3 loop spans 12 amino acids. CDR3 DNA: TGTGCCAGCAGCCAAGGCCCCTACGAGCAGTACTTC. Translating it yields CASSQGPYEQYF.

The rearrangement links TRBV2 to TRBJ2-5; a weak D match, TRBD1 (5 bases). This CDR3 has 14 residues. CDR1 SNHLY and CDR2 FYNNEI come from the germline V gene. V gave up 6 bases and J gave up 1 base, with 12 bases separating them. This CDR3 reads CASSSKGIQETQYF. The DNA for the CDR3 is TGTGCCAGCAGCTCGAAGGGGATCCAAGAGACCCAGTACTTC.

This sequence joins TRBV29-1 and TRBJ2-1; 8 positions match TRBD2. CDR1 SQVTM and CDR2 ANQGSEA come from the germline V gene. J was trimmed by 15 bases and V by 7 bases; bases with no gene match: 8. The CDR3 totals 10 residues. CDR3 sequence: CSAVAGYRFF. CDR3 DNA: TGCAGCGCCGTAGCGGGATATCGGTTCTTC.

The gene calls are TRBV30 and TRBJ2-1; 8 bases map to TRBD2. The CDR3 is 14 residues long. The V segment lost 2 bases and the J segment 9 bases; nucleotides outside the gene matches: 9. In germline, CDR1 is GTSNPN, CDR2 SVGIG (reference sequence). In DNA form, the CDR3 reads TGTGCCTGGAGTCTTGGGACTAGACCCGTTGAGCAGTTCTTC. The encoded protein is CAWSLGTRPVEQFF.

The chain recombines TRBV19 with TRBJ2-2, with 9 nucleotides matching TRBD1. Germline V CDR1 and CDR2: LNHDA, SQIVND (reference sequence). V was clipped by 2 bases and J by 2 bases; unmatched bases: 3. The CDR3 has 16 residues. In nucleotides, the CDR3 is TGTGCCAGTAGTATAAGGACAGGGGTAAACACCGGGGAGCTGTTTTTT. Residues: CASSIRTGVNTGELFF.